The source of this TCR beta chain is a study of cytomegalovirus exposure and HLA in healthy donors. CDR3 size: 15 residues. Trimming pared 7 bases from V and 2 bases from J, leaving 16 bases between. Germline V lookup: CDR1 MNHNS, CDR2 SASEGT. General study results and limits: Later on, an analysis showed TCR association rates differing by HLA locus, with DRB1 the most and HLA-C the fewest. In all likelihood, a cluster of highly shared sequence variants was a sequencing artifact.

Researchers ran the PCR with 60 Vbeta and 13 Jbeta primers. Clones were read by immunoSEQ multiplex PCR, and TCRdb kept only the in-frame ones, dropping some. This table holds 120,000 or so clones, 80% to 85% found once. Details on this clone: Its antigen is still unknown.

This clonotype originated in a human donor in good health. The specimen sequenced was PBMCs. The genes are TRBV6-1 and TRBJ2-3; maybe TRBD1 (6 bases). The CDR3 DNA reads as TGTGCCAGCATGAATTACAGGGTTCCCACAGATACGCAGTATTTT. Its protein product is CASMNYRVPTDTQYF.